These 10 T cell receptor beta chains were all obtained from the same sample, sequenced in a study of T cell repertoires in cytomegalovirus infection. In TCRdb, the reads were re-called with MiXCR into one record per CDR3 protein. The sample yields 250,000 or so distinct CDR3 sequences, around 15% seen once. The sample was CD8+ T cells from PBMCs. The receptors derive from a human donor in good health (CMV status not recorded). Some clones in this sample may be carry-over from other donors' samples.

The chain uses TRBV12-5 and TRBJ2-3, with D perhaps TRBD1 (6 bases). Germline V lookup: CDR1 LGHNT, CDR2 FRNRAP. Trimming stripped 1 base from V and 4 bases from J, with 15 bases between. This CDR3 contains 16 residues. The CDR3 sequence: CASGLEQGRTADTQYF. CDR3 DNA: TGTGCTAGTGGTTTGGAACAGGGTCGGACTGCAGATACGCAGTATTTT.

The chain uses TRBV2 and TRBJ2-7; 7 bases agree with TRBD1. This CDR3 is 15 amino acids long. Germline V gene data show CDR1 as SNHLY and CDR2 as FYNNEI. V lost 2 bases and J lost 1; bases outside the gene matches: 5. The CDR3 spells CASSEWDSDSYEQYF. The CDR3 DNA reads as TGTGCCAGCAGTGAATGGGACAGCGATTCCTACGAGCAGTACTTC.

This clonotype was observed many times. The CDR3 bases are TGTGCCAGCAGCGCGGGGGGGCCATTCGGGGAGCTGTTTTTT. As protein: CASSAGGPFGELFF. The V and J genes are TRBV6-5 and TRBJ2-2, with 9 bases aligning to TRBD2. V lost 6 bases to trimming and J lost 7 bases; unmatched junction nucleotides: 6. The CDR3 extends over 14 amino acids. Germline CDR1 MNHEY, CDR2 SVGAGI.

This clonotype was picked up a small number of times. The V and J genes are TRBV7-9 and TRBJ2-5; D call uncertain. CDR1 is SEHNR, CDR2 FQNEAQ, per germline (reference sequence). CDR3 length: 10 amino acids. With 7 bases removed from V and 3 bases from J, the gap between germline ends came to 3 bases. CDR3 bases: TGTGCCAGCACCGAAGAGACCCAGTACTTC. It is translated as CASTEETQYF.

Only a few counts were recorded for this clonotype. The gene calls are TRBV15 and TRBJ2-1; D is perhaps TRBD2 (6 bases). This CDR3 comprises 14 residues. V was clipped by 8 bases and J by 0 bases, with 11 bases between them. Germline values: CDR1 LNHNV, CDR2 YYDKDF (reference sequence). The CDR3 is CATRGGSSYNEQFF. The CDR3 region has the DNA TGTGCCACCCGCGGAGGGAGCTCCTACAATGAGCAGTTCTTC.

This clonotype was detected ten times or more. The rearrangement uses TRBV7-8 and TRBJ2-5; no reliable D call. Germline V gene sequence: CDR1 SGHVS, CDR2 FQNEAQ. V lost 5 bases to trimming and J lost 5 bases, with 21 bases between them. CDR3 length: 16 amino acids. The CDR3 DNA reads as TGTGCCAGCAGCCCACCTCATGATGGGCCAATGGAGACCCAGTACTTC. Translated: CASSPPHDGPMETQYF.

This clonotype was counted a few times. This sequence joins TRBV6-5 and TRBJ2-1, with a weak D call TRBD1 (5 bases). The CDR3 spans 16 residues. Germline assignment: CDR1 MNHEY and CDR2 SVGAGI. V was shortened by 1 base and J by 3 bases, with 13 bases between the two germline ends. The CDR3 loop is CASSYFRETFYNEQFF. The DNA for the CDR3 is TGTGCCAGCAGTTACTTCAGGGAAACATTCTACAATGAGCAGTTCTTC.

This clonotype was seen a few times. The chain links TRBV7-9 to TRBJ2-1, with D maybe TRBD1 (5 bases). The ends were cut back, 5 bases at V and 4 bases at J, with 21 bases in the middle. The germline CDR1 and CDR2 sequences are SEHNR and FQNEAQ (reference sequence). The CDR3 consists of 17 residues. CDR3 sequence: CASSPVHQFDSYNEQFF. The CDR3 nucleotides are TGTGCCAGCAGCCCCGTCCACCAATTTGACAGTTACAATGAGCAGTTCTTC.

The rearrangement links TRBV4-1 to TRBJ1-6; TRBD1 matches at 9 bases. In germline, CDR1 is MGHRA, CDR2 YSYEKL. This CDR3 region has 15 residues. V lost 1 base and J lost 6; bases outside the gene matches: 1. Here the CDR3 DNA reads TGCGCCAGCAGCCAAGGGGGACAGGGTAATTCACCCCTCCACTTT. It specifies CASSQGGQGNSPLHF.

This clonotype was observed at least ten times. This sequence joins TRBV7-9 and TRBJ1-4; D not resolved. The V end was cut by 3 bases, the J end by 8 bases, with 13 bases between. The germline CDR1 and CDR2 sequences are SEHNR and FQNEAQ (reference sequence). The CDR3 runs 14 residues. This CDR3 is CASSFPPTGEKLFF. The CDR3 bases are TGTGCCAGCAGCTTCCCCCCGACCGGGGAAAAACTGTTTTTT.